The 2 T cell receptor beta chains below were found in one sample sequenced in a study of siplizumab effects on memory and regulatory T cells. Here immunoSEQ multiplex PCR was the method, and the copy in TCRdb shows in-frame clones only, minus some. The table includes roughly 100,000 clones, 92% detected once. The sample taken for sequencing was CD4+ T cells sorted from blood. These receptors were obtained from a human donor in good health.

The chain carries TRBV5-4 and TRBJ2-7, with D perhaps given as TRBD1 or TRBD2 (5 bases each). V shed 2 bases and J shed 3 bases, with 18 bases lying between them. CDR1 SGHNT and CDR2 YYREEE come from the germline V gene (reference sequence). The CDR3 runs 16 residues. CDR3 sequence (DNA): TGTGCCAGCAGCTTAGGGAACGGGGTAAGGGGCTACGAGCAGTACTTC. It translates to CASSLGNGVRGYEQYF. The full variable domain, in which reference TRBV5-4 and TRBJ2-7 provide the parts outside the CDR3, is ETGVTQSPTHLIKTRGQQVTLRCSSQSGHNTVSWYQQALGQGPQFIFQYYREEENGRGNFPPRFSGLQFPNYSSELNVNALELDDSALYLCASSLGNGVRGYEQYFGPGTRLTVT.

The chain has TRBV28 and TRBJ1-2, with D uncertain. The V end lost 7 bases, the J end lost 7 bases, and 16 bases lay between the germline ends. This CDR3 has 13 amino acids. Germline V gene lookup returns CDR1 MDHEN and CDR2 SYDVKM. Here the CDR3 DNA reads TGTGCCAGCACCCCTTCGAGGCTATCTGGCTACACCTTC. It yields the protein CASTPSRLSGYTF.